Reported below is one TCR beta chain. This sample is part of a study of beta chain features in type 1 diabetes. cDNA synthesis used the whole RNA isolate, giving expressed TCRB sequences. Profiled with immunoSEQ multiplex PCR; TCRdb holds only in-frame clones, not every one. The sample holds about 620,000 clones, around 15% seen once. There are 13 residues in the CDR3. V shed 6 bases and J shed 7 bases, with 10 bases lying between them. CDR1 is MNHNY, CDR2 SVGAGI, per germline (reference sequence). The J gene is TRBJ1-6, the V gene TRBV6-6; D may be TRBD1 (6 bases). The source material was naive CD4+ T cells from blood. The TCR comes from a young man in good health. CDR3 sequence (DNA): TGTGCCAGCAGGAGGCAGGGGAATTCACCCCTCCACTTT. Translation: CASRRQGNSPLHF.